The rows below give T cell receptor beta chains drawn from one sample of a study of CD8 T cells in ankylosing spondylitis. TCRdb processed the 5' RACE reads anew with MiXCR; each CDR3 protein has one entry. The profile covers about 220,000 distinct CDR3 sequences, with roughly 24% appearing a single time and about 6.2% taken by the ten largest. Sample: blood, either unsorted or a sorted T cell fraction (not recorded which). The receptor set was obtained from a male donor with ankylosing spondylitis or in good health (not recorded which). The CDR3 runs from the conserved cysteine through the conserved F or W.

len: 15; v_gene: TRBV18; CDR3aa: CASSPPTESYNEQFF
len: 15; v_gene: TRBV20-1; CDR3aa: CSASRRAGSYNEQFF
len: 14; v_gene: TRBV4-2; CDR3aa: CASSQGYQGETQYF
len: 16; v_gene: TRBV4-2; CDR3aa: CASSQDLGSSSYEQYF
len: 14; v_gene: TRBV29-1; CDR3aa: CSATQGTGSYEQYF
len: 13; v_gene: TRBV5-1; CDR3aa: CASSRRSQETQYF
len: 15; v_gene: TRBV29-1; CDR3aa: CSVQAPQIGRNEQFF
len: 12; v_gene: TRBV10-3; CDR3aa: CAIKGRNYEQYF
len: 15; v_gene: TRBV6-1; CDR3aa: CASARREGSNQPQHF
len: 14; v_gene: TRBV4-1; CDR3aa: CASRKGQGNEKLFF
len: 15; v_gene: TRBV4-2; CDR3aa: CASSHTTSGNYEQYF
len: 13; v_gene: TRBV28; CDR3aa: CASDRESRQPQHF
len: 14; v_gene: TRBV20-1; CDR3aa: CSARDQPGTDTQYF
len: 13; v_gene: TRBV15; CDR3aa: CATSSGQQETQYF
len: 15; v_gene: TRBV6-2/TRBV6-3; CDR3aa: CASSYRQGASETQYF
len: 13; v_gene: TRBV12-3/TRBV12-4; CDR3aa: CASSLAGGREQYF
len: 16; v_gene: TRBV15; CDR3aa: CATSRGVAGVYNQQFF
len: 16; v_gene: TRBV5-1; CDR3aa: CASRWTKPKGNQPQHF
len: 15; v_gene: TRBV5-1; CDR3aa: CASSRTASDSDTQYF
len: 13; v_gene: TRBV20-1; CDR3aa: CSAMGVTNEKLFF
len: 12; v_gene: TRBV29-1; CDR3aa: CSVGSGQETQYF
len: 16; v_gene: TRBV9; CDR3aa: CASSPGQYTRDEKLFF
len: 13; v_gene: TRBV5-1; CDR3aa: CASSDRDLNEQFF
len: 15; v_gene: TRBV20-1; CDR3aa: CSASYNGQFGNEQFF
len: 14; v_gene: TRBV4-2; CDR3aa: CASSQYRGSYEQYF
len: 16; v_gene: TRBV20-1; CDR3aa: CSARRTGTASYEKLFF
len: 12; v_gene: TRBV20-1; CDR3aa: CSGRTSDNIQYF
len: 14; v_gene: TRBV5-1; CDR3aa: CASSPDRVGNEQFF
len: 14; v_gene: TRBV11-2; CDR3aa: CASSPRTAQETQYF
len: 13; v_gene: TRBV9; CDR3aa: CASSSGGRTEAFF
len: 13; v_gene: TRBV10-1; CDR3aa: CASSRDSAYEQYF
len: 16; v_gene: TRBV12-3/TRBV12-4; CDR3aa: CASSLASGSLDNEQFF
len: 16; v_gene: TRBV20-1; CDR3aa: CSARSVSGVLAGELFF
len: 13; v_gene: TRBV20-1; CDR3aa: CSARVSFNEKLFF
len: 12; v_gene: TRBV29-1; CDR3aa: CSVTRGQGGYTF
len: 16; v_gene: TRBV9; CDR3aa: CASSRTSGRNTGELFF
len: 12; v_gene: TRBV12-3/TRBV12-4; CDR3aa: CASSYATLEQYF
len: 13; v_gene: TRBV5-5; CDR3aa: CASSTDRYNEQFF
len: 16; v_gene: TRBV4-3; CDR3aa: CASSQDLAGASDTQYF
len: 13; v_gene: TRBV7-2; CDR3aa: CASSLDSRGKQFF
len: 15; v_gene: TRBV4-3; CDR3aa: CASSQVTGGGYEQYF
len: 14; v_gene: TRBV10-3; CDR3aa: CAISVQGLNEKLFF
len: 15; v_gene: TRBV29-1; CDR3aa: CSVRFSGTASYEQYF
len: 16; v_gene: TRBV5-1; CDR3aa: CASSLESGRRYNEQFF
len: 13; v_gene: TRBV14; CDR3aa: CASSQDRGGEQYF
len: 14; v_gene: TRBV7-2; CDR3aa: CASSTLAPQVIQYF
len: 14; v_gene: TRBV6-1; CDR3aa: CASTGLAGGGTQYF
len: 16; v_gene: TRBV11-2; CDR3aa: CASSRGLGTRSHEQYF
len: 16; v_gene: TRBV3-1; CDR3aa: CASSQDSGQGYNEQFF